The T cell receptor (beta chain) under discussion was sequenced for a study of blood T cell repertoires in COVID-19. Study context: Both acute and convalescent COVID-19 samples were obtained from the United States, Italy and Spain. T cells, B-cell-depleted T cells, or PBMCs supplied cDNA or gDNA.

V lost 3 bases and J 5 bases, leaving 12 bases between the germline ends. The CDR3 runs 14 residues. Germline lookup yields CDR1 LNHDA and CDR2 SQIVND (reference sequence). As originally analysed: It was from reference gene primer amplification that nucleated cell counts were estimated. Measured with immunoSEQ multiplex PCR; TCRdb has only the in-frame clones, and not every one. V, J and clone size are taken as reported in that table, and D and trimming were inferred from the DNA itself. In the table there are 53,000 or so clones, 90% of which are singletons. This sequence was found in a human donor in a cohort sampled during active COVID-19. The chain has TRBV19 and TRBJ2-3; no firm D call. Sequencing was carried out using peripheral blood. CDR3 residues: CASSMESRGDTQYF. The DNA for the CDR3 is TGTGCCAGTAGTATGGAGTCCCGCGGAGATACGCAGTATTTT.